This T cell receptor (beta chain) is drawn from a study of T cell repertoires in aging, cancer and after chemotherapy (dated 2019 in TCRdb). For context, the study as a whole: The donors fell into six age groups ranging from 30 or younger to 70 or older, and each group had at least three individuals. The study profiled peripheral blood TCR beta repertoires from healthy donors and cancer patients to examine immunoaging and T cell reconstitution after chemotherapy. The complete dataset included around 8.8 million TCR reads. In the hematological group, the paired samples taken before and after chemotherapy came from chronic lymphocytic leukemia patients given fludarabine- or bendamustine-based regimens. A cohort of 200 to 250 cancer patients (94 with hematological and 124 with solid cancers) was assembled, and 95 healthy donors were included as a reference group. Broader findings and caveats from the paper: In both cancer cohorts, median generation probability rose over the chemotherapy interval, which suggests that the repertoire was reconstituted through rebound thymic output. The authors noted that the repertoire data do not allow conclusions about immunological memory after chemotherapy. In healthy donors, the decline in TCR diversity with age was mainly explained by loss of richness, whereas in cancer patients loss of evenness was also found to contribute. Hematological cancer patients had lymphoid organ infiltration, which may itself impair thymic emigration or peripheral T cell expansion. Significantly lower blood TCR diversity and higher clonality were observed in untreated patients with hematological or solid cancers than in age-matched healthy donors.

Instead of sorted cells or RNA, genomic DNA extracted from peripheral blood served as the source for amplifying TCR beta rearrangements. There are a few counts of this clonotype. Its antigen is unknown. Base qualities are not recorded, but no much larger clone differs from it by a single base. Multiplex touch-down PCR with a mixed TRB-A/B primer pool was used to amplify rearranged TRB sequences covering the V, D and J segments. Illumina adapters and sample indices were attached to the amplicons in two consecutive PCR reactions using Phusion HS II polymerase. The amplicons were purified from gel with the NucleoSpin Gel and PCR Clean-up kit and then assessed with Qubit and an Agilent 2100 Bioanalyzer. The libraries were sequenced on an Illumina MiSeq with 600-cycle, single-indexed, paired-end runs. On the authors' methods: MiXCR versions 2.12 and 3.0.5 were used to process the TRB sequences. Each unique CDR3 nucleotide sequence was counted as one clone, and only productive sequences with at least two reads were retained. Repertoire metrics included Shannon diversity, evenness, clonality (one minus evenness), and alpha-parameterized diversity profiles from alpha 0 to 5. The IGoR algorithm was used to compute generation probabilities of clones in paired pre- and post-chemotherapy samples. The public reads were reanalyzed by TCRdb: fastp trimming at Q25, MiXCR alignment, in-frame beta chains only. Identical CDR3 proteins give one entry, which carries the most common genes and DNA. The V and J calls come from TCRdb's annotation, not from the publication. The sample includes roughly 7,000 distinct CDR3 sequences, with approximately 28% observed a single time. Roughly 8% of the sample is taken by the ten largest.

The trim is 4 bases for V and 7 bases for J, with a gap of 21 bases between the germline ends. The CDR3 goes from the cysteine to the phenylalanine over 16 residues. CDR3 DNA only is kept here, 48 bases in frame from base 1. From a lookup of the germline V gene (reference sequence), CDR1 and CDR2 are SGHKS and YYEKEE. This receptor was taken from a human donor with a blood cancer. The chain employs TRBV5-5 and TRBJ1-5; the best D guess is TRBD1, with 6 bases matching. Sequencing was carried out using blood. The CDR3 is CASSKGQPTLVQPQHF. The DNA is TGTGCCAGCAGCAAAGGACAGCCCACTTTAGTCCAGCCCCAGCATTTT.